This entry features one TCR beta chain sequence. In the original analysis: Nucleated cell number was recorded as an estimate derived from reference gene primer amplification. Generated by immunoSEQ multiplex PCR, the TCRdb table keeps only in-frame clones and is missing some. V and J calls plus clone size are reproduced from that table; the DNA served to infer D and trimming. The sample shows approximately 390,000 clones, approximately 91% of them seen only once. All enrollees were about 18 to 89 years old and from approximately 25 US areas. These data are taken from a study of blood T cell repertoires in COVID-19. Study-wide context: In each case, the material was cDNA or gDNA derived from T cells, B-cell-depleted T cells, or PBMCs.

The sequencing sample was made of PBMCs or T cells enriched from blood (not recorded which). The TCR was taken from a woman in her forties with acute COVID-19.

The chain's CDR3 is CASSFTGQARFF. CDR3 DNA: TGCGCCAGCAGCTTTACGGGACAAGCTAGGTTCTTC. The chain uses TRBV5-1 and TRBJ2-1, with D possibly TRBD1 on 6 matching bases. Trimming pared 2 bases from V and 15 bases from J, leaving 15 bases between. The CDR3 has 12 amino acids. Germline values: CDR1 SGHRS, CDR2 YFSETQ.